The clone carrying this T cell receptor (beta chain) was counted only a few times. Its antigen remains unidentified. Per the study methods: Filtering differed because ImmunoSEQ produced junction-only sequences that carried no quality scores. Clones were sequenced by immunoSEQ multiplex PCR, and TCRdb holds only the in-frame ones, with some missing. The DNA was the basis for D and trimming; V, J and clone size are from that table. The table lists about 490,000 clones, 65% to 85% of them singletons, with approximately 11% in the top ten. The data were taken from a study of shared clonotypes between healthy human individuals. Study-level results: Among donors, the sharing of clonotypes was expected to be influenced by sequencing depth.

For unsorted samples, genomic DNA was extracted from 94 million or so PBMCs. CDR3 size: 16 residues. Germline trimming cut 4 bases from V and 8 bases from J; bases unmatched to any gene: 12. Germline-derived CDR1 and CDR2 are SGDLS and YYNGEE. This rearrangement joins TRBV9 to TRBJ2-1; 10 positions match TRBD1. This TCR was recovered from a woman aged 40 to 50 in good health. Some clones in this sample may be carry-over from other donors' samples. The sample comprised PBMCs. As DNA, the CDR3 is TGTGCCAGCAGCCCTCGATCGGGACAGGGGTTCTATGAGCAGTTCTTC. It is translated as CASSPRSGQGFYEQFF. The full variable domain, its missing parts supplied by reference TRBV9 and TRBJ2-1, is DSGVTQTPKHLITATGQRVTLRCSPRSGDLSVYWYQQSLDQGLQFLIQYYNGEERAKGNILERFSAQQFPDLHSELNLSSLELGDSALYFCASSPRSGQGFYEQFFGPGTRLTVL.